The clone carrying this T cell receptor beta chain was recorded many times. The length of the CDR3 is 16 residues. Germline lookup yields CDR1 LGHDT and CDR2 YNNKEL (reference sequence). V was trimmed by 3 bases and J by 0 bases, leaving 14 bases between them. RNA transcripts gave rise to amplified TCR beta CDR3 regions. Researchers ran a first-round RT-PCR on the TCR CDR3 using the HTBI primer set. In TCRdb, the multiplex PCR reads were re-called with MiXCR into one record per CDR3 protein. The sample yields around 400,000 distinct CDR3 sequences, approximately 13% seen once. This specimen comes from a study of T cells in Graves' hyperthyroidism and ophthalmopathy.

The chain links TRBV3-1 to TRBJ1-1, with unresolved D. Sample: blood. This TCR derives from a young woman with Graves' hyperthyroidism. CDR3 sequence reads: CASSHLVRPLNTEAFF. CDR3 in DNA: TGTGCCAGCAGCCATCTGGTGAGGCCGCTGAACACTGAAGCTTTCTTT.